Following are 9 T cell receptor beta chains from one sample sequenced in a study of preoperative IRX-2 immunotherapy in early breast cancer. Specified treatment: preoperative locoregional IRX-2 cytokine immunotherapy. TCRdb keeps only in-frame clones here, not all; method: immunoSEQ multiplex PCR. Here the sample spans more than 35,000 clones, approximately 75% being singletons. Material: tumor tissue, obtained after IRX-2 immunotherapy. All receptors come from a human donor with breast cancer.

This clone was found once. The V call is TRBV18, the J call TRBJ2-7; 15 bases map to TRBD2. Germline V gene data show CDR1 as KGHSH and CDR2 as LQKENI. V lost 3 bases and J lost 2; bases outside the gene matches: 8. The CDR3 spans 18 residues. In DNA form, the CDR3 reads TGTGCCAGCTCACCGGGACTAGCGGGAGGCGGGGGCACCTACGAGCAGTACTTC. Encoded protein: CASSPGLAGGGGTYEQYF.

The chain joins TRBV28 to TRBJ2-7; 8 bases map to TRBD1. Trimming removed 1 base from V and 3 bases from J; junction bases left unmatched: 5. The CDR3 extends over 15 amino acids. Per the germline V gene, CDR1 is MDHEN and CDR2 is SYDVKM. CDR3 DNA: TGTGCCAGCAGTTTATCCACGACAGGGGACTACGAGCAGTACTTC. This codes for CASSLSTTGDYEQYF.

In DNA, the CDR3 is TGTGCCTGGAGTGTACCAGGGCCCCAAGGAGATACGCAGTATTTT. This sequence encodes CAWSVPGPQGDTQYF. This sequence joins TRBV30 and TRBJ2-3, with D possibly TRBD1 on 5 matching bases. Germline V gives CDR1 GTSNPN, CDR2 SVGIG (reference sequence). Trimming stripped 0 bases from V and 5 bases from J, with 15 bases between. The CDR3 spans 15 residues.

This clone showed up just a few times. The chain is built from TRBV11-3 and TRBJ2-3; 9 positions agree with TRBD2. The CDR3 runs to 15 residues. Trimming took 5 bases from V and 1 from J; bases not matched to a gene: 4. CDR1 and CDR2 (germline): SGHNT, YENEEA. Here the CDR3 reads CASSLAGGGTDTQYF. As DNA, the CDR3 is TGTGCCAGCAGCCTTGCGGGGGGGGGCACAGATACGCAGTATTTT.

The CDR3 nucleotides read TGTGCCAGCAGCTTGACAGGGACAGGCGGGCAGCCCCAGCATTTT. Its protein product is CASSLTGTGGQPQHF. The genes are TRBV11-3 and TRBJ1-5; 8 bases map to TRBD1. There are 15 residues in the CDR3. Germline V gene lookup returns CDR1 SGHNT and CDR2 YENEEA. Losses at the gene ends were 3 bases for V and 7 bases for J; bases not matched to a gene: 8.

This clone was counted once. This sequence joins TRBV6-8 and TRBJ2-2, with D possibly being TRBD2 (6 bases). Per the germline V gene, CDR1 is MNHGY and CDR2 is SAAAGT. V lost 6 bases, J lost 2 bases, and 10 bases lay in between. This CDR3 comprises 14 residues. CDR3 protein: CASRPGLNTGELFF. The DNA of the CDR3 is TGTGCCAGCAGACCGGGACTTAACACCGGGGAGCTGTTTTTT.

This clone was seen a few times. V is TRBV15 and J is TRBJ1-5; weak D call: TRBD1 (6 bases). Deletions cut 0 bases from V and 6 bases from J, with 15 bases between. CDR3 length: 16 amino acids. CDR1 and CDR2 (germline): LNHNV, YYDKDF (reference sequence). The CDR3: CATSRDPWSGAQPQHF. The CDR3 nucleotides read TGTGCCACCAGCAGAGATCCCTGGTCAGGGGCTCAGCCCCAGCATTTT. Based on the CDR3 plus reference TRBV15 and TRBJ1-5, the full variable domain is DAMVIQNPRYQVTQFGKPVTLSCSQTLNHNVMYWYQQKSSQAPKLLFHYYDKDFNNEADTPDNFQSRRPNTSFCFLDIRSPGLGDTAMYLCATSRDPWSGAQPQHFGDGTRLSIL.

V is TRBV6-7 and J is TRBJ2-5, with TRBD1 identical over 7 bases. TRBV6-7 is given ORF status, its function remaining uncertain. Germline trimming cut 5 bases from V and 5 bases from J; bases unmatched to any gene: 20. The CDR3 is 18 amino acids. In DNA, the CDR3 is TGTGCCAGCAGTGATTTTCCGGGACAGTCACCTTCATCGGAGACCCAGTACTTC. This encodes CASSDFPGQSPSSETQYF.

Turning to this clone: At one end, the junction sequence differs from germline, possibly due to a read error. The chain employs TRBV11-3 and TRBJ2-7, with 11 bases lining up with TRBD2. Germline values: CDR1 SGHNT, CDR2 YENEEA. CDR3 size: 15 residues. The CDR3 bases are TGTGCCAGCAGCTTGGGTCCTGCGCACCTAGCGGGGGGCCGATTC. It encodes CASSLGPAHLAGGRF.